Listed here are 29 T cell receptor beta chains from one sample, sequenced in a study of T cell changes during pregnancy in multiple sclerosis. The protocol was immunoSEQ multiplex PCR, while the TCRdb copy is restricted to in-frame clones and leaves out a portion. Of fewer than 45,000 clones listed, around 93% were seen once; the top ten hold around 0.48%. This material consisted of CD4+ T cells from peripheral blood mononuclear cells, taken in the third trimester of pregnancy. All receptors derive from a female donor in good health, enrolled as a control in a pregnancy study.

In DNA, the CDR3 is TGTGCCAGCAGATGGCAGGGTGGGATCGATACGCAGTATTTT. Translated, it gives CASRWQGGIDTQYF. The chain carries TRBV27 and TRBJ2-3; D might be TRBD1 (5 bases). V was cut by 6 bases and J by 6 bases, with 16 bases left in between. From germline, CDR1 is MNHEY and CDR2 SMNVEV (reference sequence). The CDR3 length is 14 residues.

The rearrangement links TRBV28 to TRBJ1-2; TRBD1 matches at 8 bases. Germline CDR1 MDHEN, CDR2 SYDVKM. The CDR3 length is 14 residues. With V trimmed by 7 bases and J by 5 bases, 9 bases remained unmatched. The CDR3 loop is CASNRQGITYGYTF. As DNA, the CDR3 is TGTGCCAGCAATCGACAGGGGATTACATATGGCTACACCTTC.

The rearrangement joins TRBV5-1 to TRBJ1-1; weak D call: TRBD1 (6 bases). V lost 9 bases and J lost 6, with 21 bases in between. Per the germline V gene, CDR1 is SGHRS and CDR2 is YFSETQ. The CDR3 covers 14 residues. DNA for the CDR3: TGCGCCACATCCCCCTACACAGGGAGTTCTGAAGCTTTCTTT. Its protein is CATSPYTGSSEAFF. The full variable domain, with the rest looked up from reference TRBV5-1 and TRBJ1-1, is KAGVTQTPRYLIKTRGQQVTLSCSPISGHRSVSWYQQTPGQGLQFLFEYFSETQRNKGNFPGRFSGRQFSNSRSEMNVSTLELGDSALYLCATSPYTGSSEAFFGQGTRLTVV.

The gene calls are TRBV7-3 and TRBJ2-5; D is uncertain. Germline values: CDR1 SGHTA, CDR2 FQGTGA. V lost 5 bases to trimming and J lost 7 bases, with 11 bases between them. The CDR3 length is 12 residues. CDR3 sequence: CASSLIGGTQYF. CDR3 bases: TGTGCCAGCAGCCTGATCGGCGGGACCCAGTACTTC.

The chain employs TRBV28 and TRBJ1-2; unclear D gene. Germline CDR1 reads MDHEN; CDR2 reads SYDVKM. The CDR3 totals 13 residues. V was clipped by 5 bases and J by 4 bases, with 11 bases between them. Here the CDR3 reads CASSRLVIYGYTF. The CDR3 DNA follows: TGTGCCAGCAGTCGACTGGTGATCTATGGCTACACCTTC.

The V and J genes are TRBV5-5 and TRBJ1-5, with D perhaps TRBD1 (6 bases). The CDR3 consists of 14 residues. Trimming took 2 bases from V and 3 from J, leaving 9 bases between them. CDR1 and CDR2 (germline): SGHKS, YYEKEE (reference sequence). CDR3 DNA sequence: TGTGCCAGCAGCTTAGACAGGAACAATCAGCCCCAGCATTTT. Translated: CASSLDRNNQPQHF.

The CDR3 DNA reads TGTGCCACCCAGGACAGGGAGCCTGAAAAACTGTTTTTT. Its translation: CATQDREPEKLFF. This chain joins TRBV10-3 and TRBJ1-4, with 8 bases that match TRBD1. The CDR3 consists of 13 residues. In germline, CDR1 is ENHRY, CDR2 SYGVKD. V lost 10 bases, J lost 7 bases, and 8 bases stayed unmatched.

In DNA form, the CDR3 reads TGTGCCAGCAAGCCGGGACAGGGAAGAGACGAGCAGTACTTC. Translating gives CASKPGQGRDEQYF. The genes are TRBV2 and TRBJ2-7, with 9 positions matching TRBD1. The V segment lost 7 bases and the J segment 5 bases; nucleotides outside the gene matches: 9. CDR1 is SNHLY and CDR2 is FYNNEI in the germline V gene. The CDR3 consists of 14 residues.

The chain couples TRBV27 to TRBJ2-1, with 12 bases fitting TRBD2. V lost 1 base and J lost 10; bases outside the gene matches: 5. The CDR3 consists of 15 residues. The germline gives CDR1 MNHEY, CDR2 SMNVEV (reference sequence). The CDR3 sequence is CASSLLLAGGGEQFF. CDR3 bases: TGTGCCAGCAGTTTATTACTAGCGGGAGGTGGAGAGCAGTTCTTC.

Of note for this clone: Germline and junction disagree at one end, which may indicate a read error. The chain combines TRBV7-8 with TRBJ2-3, with 7 bases that match TRBD1. CDR1 and CDR2 from the germline V gene are SGHVS and FQNEAQ. The CDR3 contains 15 residues. The CDR3 region has the DNA TGTGCCAGCAGTTTAGGGGACAGAAGCACAGATACGCAGTATTTT. Translating it yields CASSLGDRSTDTQYF.

The V and J genes are TRBV5-1 and TRBJ2-7; maybe TRBD2 (6 bases). The CDR3 is made up of 15 amino acids. V was shortened by 3 bases and J by 6 bases, with 19 bases between the two germline ends. Looked up from germline, CDR1 is SGHRS and CDR2 is YFSETQ. Here the CDR3 reads CASSSWRAEMGEQYF. CDR3 DNA: TGCGCCAGCAGCTCCTGGAGGGCCGAGATGGGCGAGCAGTACTTC.

V usage is TRBV7-9 and J usage is TRBJ1-1, with D perhaps TRBD1 (6 bases). Trimming stripped 5 bases from V and 1 base from J, with 8 bases between. The length of the CDR3 is 13 residues. Per the germline V gene, CDR1 is SEHNR and CDR2 is FQNEAQ (reference sequence). The CDR3 loop is CASSLDRNTEAFF. The CDR3 DNA is TGTGCCAGCAGCCTGGACAGGAACACTGAAGCTTTCTTT.

The chain links TRBV7-3 to TRBJ2-3; D may be TRBD2 (6 bases). V was trimmed by 6 bases and J by 3 bases, leaving 10 bases between them. The CDR3 covers 13 residues. Germline loops: CDR1 SGHTA, CDR2 FQGTGA. In DNA, the CDR3 is TGTGCCAGCAGGCTGGGAGGTACAGATACGCAGTATTTT. Protein sequence: CASRLGGTDTQYF.

The rearrangement links TRBV12-5 to TRBJ2-1; the D gene is possibly TRBD2 (5 bases). V was clipped by 0 bases and J by 8 bases, with 20 bases between them. The CDR3 is 17 residues long. CDR1 LGHNT and CDR2 FRNRAP come from the germline V gene. CDR3 protein: CASGLVRGQAARYEQFF. The CDR3 DNA reads as TGTGCTAGTGGTTTGGTACGAGGGCAGGCCGCGAGGTATGAGCAGTTCTTC.

This chain uses TRBV2 with TRBJ2-5; a weak D match, TRBD2 (6 bases). This CDR3 has 14 residues. V lost 9 bases, J lost 4 bases, and 18 bases lay in between. CDR1 and CDR2 from the germline V gene are SNHLY and FYNNEI. The CDR3 region is CASDLLGRSETQYF. For the CDR3, the DNA is TGTGCCAGTGATTTATTAGGGAGGTCAGAGACCCAGTACTTC.

This chain joins TRBV7-3 and TRBJ1-2, with D perhaps TRBD1 (5 bases). CDR1 is SGHTA, CDR2 FQGTGA, per germline. V lost 1 base and J 8 bases, leaving 23 bases between the germline ends. The CDR3 is made up of 17 amino acids. The CDR3 here is CASSLRGRGDPGGGYTF. The CDR3 DNA is TGTGCCAGCAGCTTAAGAGGACGGGGGGATCCCGGGGGGGGCTACACCTTC.

This chain links TRBV19 with TRBJ2-2, with D perhaps matching TRBD1 (5 bases). The V gene's germline CDR1 is LNHDA and CDR2 SQIVND (reference sequence). This CDR3 spans 14 amino acids. V lost 3 bases and J 4 bases, leaving 9 bases between the germline ends. In DNA, the CDR3 is TGTGCCAGTAGTATGGCCAGGGTCACCGGGGAGCTGTTTTTT. Translated: CASSMARVTGELFF.

The genes are TRBV2 and TRBJ2-3, with TRBD2 matching over 7 bases. This CDR3 comprises 15 residues. Germline V gives CDR1 SNHLY, CDR2 FYNNEI. The trim removed 8 bases at V and 2 bases at J, leaving 10 bases unmatched. The CDR3 DNA reads as TGTGCCAGCGGGGGGGAGGGTACGCTCACAGATACGCAGTATTTT. It is translated as CASGGEGTLTDTQYF.

As DNA, the CDR3 is TGTGCCAGCAGCTTGGGAGGTGCCTCTGGGGCCAACGTCCTGACTTTC. Translation gives CASSLGGASGANVLTF. The J gene is TRBJ2-6, the V gene TRBV5-4; D is unclear. Trimming shortened V by 0 bases and J by 0 bases, and 7 bases separated the two germline ends. Germline V gene data show CDR1 as SGHNT and CDR2 as YYREEE (reference sequence). The CDR3 extends over 16 amino acids.

This chain joins TRBV6-1 and TRBJ2-1, with TRBD2 matching 12 bases. J was trimmed by 10 bases and V by 2 bases; bases with no gene match: 6. CDR1 is MNHNS and CDR2 is SASEGT in the germline V gene. CDR3 length equals 15 residues. The CDR3 protein is CASSELAGGGGEQFF. The CDR3 nucleotides are TGTGCCAGCAGTGAACTAGCGGGGGGGGGTGGCGAGCAGTTCTTC.

The rearrangement uses TRBV19 and TRBJ1-2; 10 bases align to TRBD1. The CDR3 covers 14 residues. With 7 bases clipped from V and 7 bases from J, the junction kept 9 bases outside the gene matches. Germline assignment: CDR1 LNHDA and CDR2 SQIVND (reference sequence). The CDR3 DNA reads TGTGCCAGTAATCTCGACAGGGGGCGTTTTGGCTACACCTTC. Translating it yields CASNLDRGRFGYTF.

The V and J genes are TRBV18 and TRBJ2-5; D ambiguous. The CDR3 is 12 residues long. Germline CDR1 KGHSH, CDR2 LQKENI. Trimming left V 3 bases short and J 5 bases short, with 7 bases between. The CDR3 protein is CASSPLGETQYF. The CDR3 bases are TGTGCCAGCTCACCCCTCGGTGAGACCCAGTACTTC.

The rearrangement joins TRBV11-2 to TRBJ2-1; 16 nucleotides match TRBD2. V lost 5 bases, J lost 7 bases, and 14 bases stayed unmatched. The CDR3 loop spans 19 amino acids. Looked up from germline, CDR1 is SGHAT and CDR2 is FQNNGV. CDR3 protein: CASSLRGGGTSGRVNEQFF. The DNA of the CDR3 is TGTGCCAGCAGCCTGAGGGGAGGGGGGACTAGCGGGAGGGTAAATGAGCAGTTCTTC.

The V and J genes are TRBV5-6 and TRBJ2-2; tentatively, D is TRBD1 (6 bases). V lost 0 bases to trimming and J lost 5 bases, with 14 bases between them. The CDR3 sequence is 16 residues long. CDR1 and CDR2 from the germline V gene are SGHDT and YYEEEE. The DNA of the CDR3 is TGTGCCAGCAGCTTGGGAACAGGGAGTCGGACCGGGGAGCTGTTTTTT. This codes for CASSLGTGSRTGELFF.

CDR3 nucleotide sequence: TGTGCCAGCAGAAGTAGCGGGAGCTCCTACGAGCAGTACTTC. It specifies CASRSSGSSYEQYF. The chain links TRBV6-1 to TRBJ2-5; the match to TRBD2 covers 9 bases. The J call may not be correct, given that the DNA end is closer to TRBJ2-7. The CDR3 is 14 amino acids. Germline V gives CDR1 MNHNS, CDR2 SASEGT.

The V gene is TRBV5-6, the J gene TRBJ1-5; 7 nucleotides line up with TRBD1. The J segment lost 3 bases and the V segment lost 3 bases, leaving 6 bases of the junction unmatched. Germline CDR1 SGHDT, CDR2 YYEEEE. This CDR3 has 15 amino acids. This CDR3 is CASSSYDRDNQPQHF. The CDR3 DNA sequence: TGTGCCAGCAGCTCCTACGACAGGGACAATCAGCCCCAGCATTTT.

V gene TRBV19 combines with J gene TRBJ1-4, with D possibly TRBD1 on 6 matching bases. V was shortened by 6 bases and J by 2 bases, with 13 bases between the two germline ends. Germline V gives CDR1 LNHDA, CDR2 SQIVND (reference sequence). This CDR3 comprises 15 residues. CDR3 sequence: CASRAGQGTNEKLFF. DNA for the CDR3: TGTGCCAGTAGAGCGGGGCAGGGGACTAATGAAAAACTGTTTTTT.

The chain has TRBV19 and TRBJ1-6, with a possible D match to TRBD1 (6 bases). Between the trimmed V and J ends, which lost 5 bases and 10 bases, there was a span of 12 bases. This CDR3 is 13 amino acids long. Germline CDR1 is LNHDA and CDR2 is SQIVND (reference sequence). The CDR3 DNA is TGTGCCAGTAGTGCCAACAGGGACTCACCCCTCCACTTT. As protein: CASSANRDSPLHF.

The chain has TRBV15 and TRBJ1-2; 10 bases fit TRBD1. The CDR3 loop spans 15 amino acids. CDR1 LNHNV and CDR2 YYDKDF come from the germline V gene (reference sequence). With 5 bases clipped from V and 8 bases from J, the junction kept 11 bases outside the gene matches. The CDR3 spells CATSVDRGRTWGYTF. CDR3 DNA sequence: TGTGCCACCAGCGTCGACAGGGGGCGAACCTGGGGCTACACCTTC.